This paragraph reports one T cell receptor (beta chain). V was shortened by 3 bases and J by 6 bases, with 10 bases between the two germline ends. Germline V lookup: CDR1 DFQATT, CDR2 SNEGSKA (reference sequence). The CDR3 runs 12 residues. These data belong to a study of blood T cell repertoires in COVID-19. Across the study: Sources were T cells, B-cell-depleted T cells, or PBMCs; the material itself was cDNA or gDNA.

Per the study methods: Cell counts per sample came from amplifying reference gene primers. Repertoires were generated with immunoSEQ multiplex PCR, while TCRdb's copy carries only in-frame clones and drops some. The V and J calls and clone size are taken from that table; D and trimming were inferred from the DNA. The table records 130,000 to 150,000 clones, 80% of them present only once. This rearrangement joins TRBV20-1 to TRBJ2-3, with a possible D match to TRBD2 (5 bases). The TCR comes from a woman aged 45-60 years with acute or convalescent COVID-19. Sequencing was done on a sample of peripheral blood. CDR3 nucleotide sequence: TGCAGTGCTAGTGGTCCGGGGGATACGCAGTATTTT. Amino acid sequence: CSASGPGDTQYF.